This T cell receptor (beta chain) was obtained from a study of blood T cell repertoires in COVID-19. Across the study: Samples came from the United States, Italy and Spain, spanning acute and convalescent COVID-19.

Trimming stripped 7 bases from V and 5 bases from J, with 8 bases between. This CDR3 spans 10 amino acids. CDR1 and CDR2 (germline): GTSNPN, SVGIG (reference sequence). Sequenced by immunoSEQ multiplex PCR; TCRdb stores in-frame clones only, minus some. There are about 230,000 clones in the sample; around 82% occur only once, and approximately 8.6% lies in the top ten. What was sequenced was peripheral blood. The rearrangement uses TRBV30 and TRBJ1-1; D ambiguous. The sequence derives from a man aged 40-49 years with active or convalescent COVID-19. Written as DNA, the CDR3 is TGTGCCTTTTATCGGACTGAAGCTTTCTTT. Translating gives CAFYRTEAFF.